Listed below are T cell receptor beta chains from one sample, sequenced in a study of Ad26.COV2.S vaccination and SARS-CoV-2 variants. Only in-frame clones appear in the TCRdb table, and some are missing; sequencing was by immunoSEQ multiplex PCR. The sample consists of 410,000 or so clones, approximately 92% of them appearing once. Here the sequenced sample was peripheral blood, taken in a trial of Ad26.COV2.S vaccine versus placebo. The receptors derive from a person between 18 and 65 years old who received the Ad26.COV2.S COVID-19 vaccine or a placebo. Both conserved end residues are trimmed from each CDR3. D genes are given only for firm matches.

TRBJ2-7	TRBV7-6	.	ASSSRLGRNPSYEQY
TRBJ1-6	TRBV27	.	ASSSSSYNSPLH
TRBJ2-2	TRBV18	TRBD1	ASSPTQGITGELF
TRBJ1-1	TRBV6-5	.	ASSLANTEAF
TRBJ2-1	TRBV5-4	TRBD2	ASSSGTSSYNEQF
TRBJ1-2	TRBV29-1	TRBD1	SVVEVDREIGYT
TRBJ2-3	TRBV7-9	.	ASSHASGVGSPDTQY
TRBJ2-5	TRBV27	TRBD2	ASSFGLAGVETQY
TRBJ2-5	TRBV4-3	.	ASSQGGGLQETQY
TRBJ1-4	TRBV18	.	ASSPTRGVSEKLF
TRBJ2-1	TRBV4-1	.	ASSQDPPGNEQF
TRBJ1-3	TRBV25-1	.	ASSSGQRNTIY
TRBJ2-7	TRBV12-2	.	ASRTNGGQDYEQY
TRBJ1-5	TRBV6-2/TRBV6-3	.	ASSYVTGPYSNQPQH
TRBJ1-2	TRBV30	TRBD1	AWSGIHAGGRGQIVYGYT
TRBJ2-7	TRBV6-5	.	ASSYSYGDYEQY
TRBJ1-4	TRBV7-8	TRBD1	ASSPSGTGGREKLF
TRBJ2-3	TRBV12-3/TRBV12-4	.	ASSLTEADTQY
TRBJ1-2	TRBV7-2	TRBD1	ASSTRQGHYGYT
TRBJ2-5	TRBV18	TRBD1	ASSLQDREETQY
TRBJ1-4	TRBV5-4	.	ASSRGPNEKLF
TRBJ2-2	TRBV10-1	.	ASSEGGAPTGELF
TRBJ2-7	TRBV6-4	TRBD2	ASGRGLARTHRYEQY
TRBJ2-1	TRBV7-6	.	ASSFRGSSYNEQF
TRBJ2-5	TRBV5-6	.	ASSLRLPETQY
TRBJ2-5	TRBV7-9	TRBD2	ASSLRLAGPQETQY
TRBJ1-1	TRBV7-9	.	ASSNNHGRYNTEAF
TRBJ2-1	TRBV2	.	ASSEAPESDEQF
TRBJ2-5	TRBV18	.	ASSPRDSQETQY
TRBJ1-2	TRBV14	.	ASSQMTDFGYT
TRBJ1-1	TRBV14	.	ASSQLQNMGNTEAF
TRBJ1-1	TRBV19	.	ASSMPGFNTEAF
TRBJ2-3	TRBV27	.	ASSFIWSGTDTQY
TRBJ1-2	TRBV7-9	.	ASSSSTMQGFYGYT
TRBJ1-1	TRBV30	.	AWTLGGVGTEAF
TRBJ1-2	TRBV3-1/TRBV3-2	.	ASSQEYSLVGERGYT
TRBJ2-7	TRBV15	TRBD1	ATSIQGGFYEQY
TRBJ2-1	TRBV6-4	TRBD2	ASSGSSGSSAYNEQF
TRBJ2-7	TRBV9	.	ASSEGGIGYEQY
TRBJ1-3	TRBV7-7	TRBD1	ASSLGTGTGNTIY
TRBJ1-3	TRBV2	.	ANTDGLAGNTIY
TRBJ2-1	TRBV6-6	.	ASTHHDSNEQF
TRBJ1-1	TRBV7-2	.	ASSLGLGNTEAF
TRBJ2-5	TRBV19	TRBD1	ASSIKGTGLQETQY
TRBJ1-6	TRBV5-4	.	ASSRPRDSPLH
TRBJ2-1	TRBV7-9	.	ASSLRGHGSSGYNEQF
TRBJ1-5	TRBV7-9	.	ASSLRSNQPQH
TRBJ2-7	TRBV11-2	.	ASSLGPGDTYEQY
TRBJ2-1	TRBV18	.	ASSPRQSSYNEQF
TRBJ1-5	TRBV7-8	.	ASSLGALGGNQPQH
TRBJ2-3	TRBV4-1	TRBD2	ASSQEEAGSETDTQY
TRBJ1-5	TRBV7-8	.	ASRNDRIGNQPQH
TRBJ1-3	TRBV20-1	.	SASQGSGNTIY